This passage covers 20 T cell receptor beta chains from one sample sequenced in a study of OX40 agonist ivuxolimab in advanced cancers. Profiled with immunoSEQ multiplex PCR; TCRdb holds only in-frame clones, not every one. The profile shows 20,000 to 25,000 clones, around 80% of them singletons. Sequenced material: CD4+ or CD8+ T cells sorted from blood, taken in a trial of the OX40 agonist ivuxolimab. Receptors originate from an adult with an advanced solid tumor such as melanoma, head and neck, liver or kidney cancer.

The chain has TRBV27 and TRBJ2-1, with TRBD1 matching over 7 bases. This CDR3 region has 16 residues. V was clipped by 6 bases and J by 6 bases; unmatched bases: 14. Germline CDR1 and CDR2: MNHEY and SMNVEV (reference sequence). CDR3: CASSLGQMSMSNEQFF. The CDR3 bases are TGTGCCAGCAGCTTGGGACAGATGAGTATGAGCAATGAGCAGTTCTTC.

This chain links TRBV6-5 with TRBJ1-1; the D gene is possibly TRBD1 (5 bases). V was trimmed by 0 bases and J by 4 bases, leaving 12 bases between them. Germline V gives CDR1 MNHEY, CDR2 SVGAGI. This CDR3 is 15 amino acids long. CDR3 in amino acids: CASSYSYLGGTEAFF. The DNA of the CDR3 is TGTGCCAGCAGTTACTCATATTTGGGGGGCACTGAAGCTTTCTTT.

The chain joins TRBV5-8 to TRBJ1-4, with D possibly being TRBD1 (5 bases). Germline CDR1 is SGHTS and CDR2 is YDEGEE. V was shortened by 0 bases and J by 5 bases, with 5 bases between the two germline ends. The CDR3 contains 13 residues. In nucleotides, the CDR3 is TGTGCCAGCAGCTTGGACAGGAATGAAAAACTGTTTTTT. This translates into CASSLDRNEKLFF.

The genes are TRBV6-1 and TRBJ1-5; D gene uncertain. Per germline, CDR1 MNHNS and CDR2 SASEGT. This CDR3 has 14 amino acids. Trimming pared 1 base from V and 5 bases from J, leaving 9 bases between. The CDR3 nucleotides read TGTGCCAGCAGTGAAGTCGGAGTAGATCAGCCCCAGCATTTT. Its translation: CASSEVGVDQPQHF.

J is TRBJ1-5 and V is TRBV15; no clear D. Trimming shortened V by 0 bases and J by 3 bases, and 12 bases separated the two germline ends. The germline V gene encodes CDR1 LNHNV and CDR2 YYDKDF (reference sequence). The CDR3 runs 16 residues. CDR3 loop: CATSRDPARFNQPQHF. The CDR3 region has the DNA TGTGCCACCAGCAGAGATCCGGCCAGGTTCAATCAGCCCCAGCATTTT. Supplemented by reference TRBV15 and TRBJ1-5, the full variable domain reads DAMVIQNPRYQVTQFGKPVTLSCSQTLNHNVMYWYQQKSSQAPKLLFHYYDKDFNNEADTPDNFQSRRPNTSFCFLDIRSPGLGDTAMYLCATSRDPARFNQPQHFGDGTRLSIL.

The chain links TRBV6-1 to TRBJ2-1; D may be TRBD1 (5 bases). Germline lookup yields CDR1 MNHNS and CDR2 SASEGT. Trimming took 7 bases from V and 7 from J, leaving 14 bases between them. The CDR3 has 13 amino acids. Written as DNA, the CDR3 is TGTGCCAGCAAATCCAGGGTTATGAATGAGCAGTTCTTC. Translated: CASKSRVMNEQFF.

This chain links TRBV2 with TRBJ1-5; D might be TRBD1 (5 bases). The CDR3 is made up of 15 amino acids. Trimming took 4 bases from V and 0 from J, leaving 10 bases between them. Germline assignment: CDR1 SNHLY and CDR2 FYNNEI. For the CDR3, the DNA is TGTGCCAGCAGTGCCGTGAGGGGTAGCAATCAGCCCCAGCATTTT. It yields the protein CASSAVRGSNQPQHF.

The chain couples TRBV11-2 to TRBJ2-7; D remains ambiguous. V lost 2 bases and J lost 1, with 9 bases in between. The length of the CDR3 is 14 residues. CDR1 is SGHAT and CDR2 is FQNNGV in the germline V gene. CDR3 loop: CASSLSRGSYEQYF. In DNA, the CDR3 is TGTGCCAGCAGCTTATCTAGAGGTTCCTACGAGCAGTACTTC.

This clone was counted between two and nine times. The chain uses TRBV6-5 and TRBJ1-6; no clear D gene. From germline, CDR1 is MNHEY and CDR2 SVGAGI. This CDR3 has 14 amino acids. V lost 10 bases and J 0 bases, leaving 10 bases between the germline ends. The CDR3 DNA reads TGTGCCACGCGTAAGAGCTCCTATAATTCACCCCTCCACTTT. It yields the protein CATRKSSYNSPLHF.

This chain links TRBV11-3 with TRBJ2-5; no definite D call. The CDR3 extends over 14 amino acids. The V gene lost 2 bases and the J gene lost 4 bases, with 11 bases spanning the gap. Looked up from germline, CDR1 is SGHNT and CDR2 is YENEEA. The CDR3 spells CASSLSSLVETQYF. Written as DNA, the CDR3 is TGTGCCAGCAGCTTATCGTCGCTAGTAGAGACCCAGTACTTC.

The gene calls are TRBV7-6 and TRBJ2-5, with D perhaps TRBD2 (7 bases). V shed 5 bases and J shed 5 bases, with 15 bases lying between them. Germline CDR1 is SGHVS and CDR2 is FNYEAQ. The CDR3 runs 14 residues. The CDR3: CASSIGGAGETQYF. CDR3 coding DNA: TGTGCCAGCAGCATAGGGGGGGCCGGGGAGACCCAGTACTTC. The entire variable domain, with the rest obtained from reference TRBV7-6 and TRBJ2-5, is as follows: GAGVSQSPRYKVTKRGQDVALRCDPISGHVSLYWYRQALGQGPEFLTYFNYEAQQDKSGLPNDRFSAERPEGSISTLTIQRTEQRDSAMYRCASSIGGAGETQYFGPGTRLLVL.

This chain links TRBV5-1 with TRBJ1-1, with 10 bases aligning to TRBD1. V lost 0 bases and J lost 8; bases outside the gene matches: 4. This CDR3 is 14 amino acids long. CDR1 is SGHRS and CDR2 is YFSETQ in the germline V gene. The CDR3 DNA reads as TGCGCCAGCAGCTTGGGACAGGGGGCGGGGGAAGCTTTCTTT. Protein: CASSLGQGAGEAFF.

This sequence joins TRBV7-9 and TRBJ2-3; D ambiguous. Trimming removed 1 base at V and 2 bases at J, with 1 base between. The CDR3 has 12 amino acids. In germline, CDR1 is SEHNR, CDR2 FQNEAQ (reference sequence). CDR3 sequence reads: CASSLDTDTQYF. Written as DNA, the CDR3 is TGTGCCAGCAGCTTAGACACAGATACGCAGTATTTT.

In nucleotides, the CDR3 is TGTGCCAGTGGCAGGGGAGCTGGAAACACCATATATTTT. Its translation is CASGRGAGNTIYF. The chain uses TRBV6-6 and TRBJ1-3, with D possibly being TRBD1 (6 bases). Trimming stripped 9 bases from V and 2 bases from J, with 11 bases between. The germline V gene has CDR1 MNHNY and CDR2 SVGAGI (reference sequence). The CDR3 is made up of 13 amino acids.

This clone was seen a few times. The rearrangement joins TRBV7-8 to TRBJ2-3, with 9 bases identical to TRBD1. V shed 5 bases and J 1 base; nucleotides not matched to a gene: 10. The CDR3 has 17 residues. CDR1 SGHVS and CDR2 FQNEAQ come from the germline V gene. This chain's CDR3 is CASSIKTGGPGTDTQYF. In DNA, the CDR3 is TGTGCCAGCAGCATAAAGACAGGGGGACCAGGCACAGATACGCAGTATTTT.

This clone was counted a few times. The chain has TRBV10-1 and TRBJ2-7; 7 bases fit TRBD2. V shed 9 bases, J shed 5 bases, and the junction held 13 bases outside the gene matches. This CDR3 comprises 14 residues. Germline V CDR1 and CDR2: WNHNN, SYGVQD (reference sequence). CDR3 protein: CASSPRGLVNEQYF. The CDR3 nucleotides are TGCGCCAGTAGTCCCAGAGGACTAGTGAACGAGCAGTACTTC.

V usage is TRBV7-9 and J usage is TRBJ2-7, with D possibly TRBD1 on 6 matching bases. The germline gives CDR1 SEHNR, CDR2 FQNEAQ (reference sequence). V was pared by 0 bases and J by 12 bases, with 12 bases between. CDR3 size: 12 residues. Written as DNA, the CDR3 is TGTGCCAGCAGCTTAGCGGGTGGACAGTCGTACTTC. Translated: CASSLAGGQSYF.

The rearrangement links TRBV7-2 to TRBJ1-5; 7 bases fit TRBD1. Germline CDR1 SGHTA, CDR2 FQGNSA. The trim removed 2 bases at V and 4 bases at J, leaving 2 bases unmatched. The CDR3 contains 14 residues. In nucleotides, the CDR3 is TGTGCCAGCAGCTTACAGGGGGGAAATCAGCCCCAGCATTTT. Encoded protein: CASSLQGGNQPQHF.

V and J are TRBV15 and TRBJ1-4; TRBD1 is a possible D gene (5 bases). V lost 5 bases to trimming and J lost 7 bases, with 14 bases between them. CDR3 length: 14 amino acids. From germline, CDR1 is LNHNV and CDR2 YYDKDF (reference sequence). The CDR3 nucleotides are TGTGCCACCAGCTCTCGGGCAGGGAGTGAAAAACTGTTTTTT. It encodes CATSSRAGSEKLFF.

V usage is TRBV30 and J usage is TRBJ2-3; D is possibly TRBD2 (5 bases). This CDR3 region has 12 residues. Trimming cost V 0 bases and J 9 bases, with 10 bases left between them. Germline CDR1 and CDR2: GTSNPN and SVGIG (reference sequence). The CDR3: CAWSVGWETQYF. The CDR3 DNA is TGTGCCTGGAGTGTCGGTTGGGAGACGCAGTATTTT. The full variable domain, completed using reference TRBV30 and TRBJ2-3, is SQTIHQWPATLVQPVGSPLSLECTVEGTSNPNLYWYRQAAGRGLQLLFYSVGIGQISSEVPQNLSASRPQDRQFILSSKKLLLSDSGFYLCAWSVGWETQYFGPGTRLTVL.